The 24 T cell receptor beta chains listed next were all sequenced from one sample in a study of cytomegalovirus exposure and HLA in healthy donors. The protocol was immunoSEQ multiplex PCR, while the TCRdb copy is restricted to in-frame clones and leaves out a portion. The data contain approximately 230,000 clones, about 88% of them singletons. The sequenced sample was PBMCs. The receptors here all came from a man younger than 35 in good health and CMV-seropositive.

The CDR3, as DNA: TGTGCCAGCAGCGTCGGCTCTGAAGCTTTCTTT. Its protein is CASSVGSEAFF. This sequence joins TRBV7-9 and TRBJ1-1; D ambiguous. The CDR3 is 11 residues long. Trimming took off 5 bases at V and 6 bases at J, with 7 bases between the two ends. Germline lookup yields CDR1 SEHNR and CDR2 FQNEAQ (reference sequence).

The chain uses TRBV7-9 and TRBJ2-5; D is unresolved. V was shortened by 5 bases and J by 3 bases, with 7 bases between the two germline ends. The CDR3 has 12 residues. Germline lookup yields CDR1 SEHNR and CDR2 FQNEAQ (reference sequence). This CDR3 reads CASSRAEETQYF. The CDR3 nucleotides are TGTGCCAGCAGCCGGGCGGAAGAGACCCAGTACTTC. Drawing the rest from reference TRBV7-9 and TRBJ2-5, the complete variable domain is DTGVSQNPRHKITKRGQNVTFRCDPISEHNRLYWYRQTLGQGPEFLTYFQNEAQLEKSRLLSDRFSAERPKGSFSTLEIQRTEQGDSAMYLCASSRAEETQYFGPGTRLLVL.

The chain employs TRBV28 and TRBJ1-1, with a possible D match to TRBD1 (5 bases). CDR1 and CDR2 from the germline V gene are MDHEN and SYDVKM. The length of the CDR3 is 15 residues. V lost 2 bases and J lost 4, with 14 bases in between. CDR3 loop: CASSLRRDRATEAFF. The CDR3 DNA follows: TGTGCCAGCAGTTTACGCAGGGATAGGGCCACTGAAGCTTTCTTT.

CDR3 amino acids: CASREQGDIQYF. The CDR3 nucleotides read TGTGCCAGCAGAGAACAGGGGGACATTCAGTACTTC. The chain has TRBV6-1 and TRBJ2-4; 8 bases are a match to TRBD1. This CDR3 comprises 12 residues. The germline gives CDR1 MNHNS, CDR2 SASEGT. Trimming took 6 bases from V and 8 from J; bases not matched to a gene: 3.

The chain uses TRBV10-3 and TRBJ1-2; D possibly corresponds to TRBD1 (6 bases). V lost 3 bases and J lost 5, with 10 bases in between. Germline V CDR1 and CDR2: ENHRY, SYGVKD. The CDR3 covers 13 residues. As DNA, the CDR3 is TGTGCCATCAGTGACAGGGGTTTGTATGGCTACACCTTC. Its protein product is CAISDRGLYGYTF.

In this sample, this clone turned up a few times. V is TRBV7-2 and J is TRBJ2-7; D gene uncertain. With 2 bases removed from V and 3 bases from J, the gap between germline ends came to 14 bases. This CDR3 is built from 15 residues. Germline assignment: CDR1 SGHTA and CDR2 FQGNSA. Here the CDR3 reads CASSLYPRWVYEQYF. In nucleotides, the CDR3 is TGTGCCAGCAGCTTATACCCACGTTGGGTCTACGAGCAGTACTTC. Filled out from reference TRBV7-2 and TRBJ2-7, the complete variable domain reads GAGVSQSPSNKVTEKGKDVELRCDPISGHTALYWYRQSLGQGLEFLIYFQGNSAPDKSGLPSDRFSAERTGGSVSTLTIQRTQQEDSAVYLCASSLYPRWVYEQYFGPGTRLTVT.

DNA of the CDR3: TGTGCCAGCAGTGAAGCGCTTCTGGGGGCTGCGGAAAAACTGTTTTTT. Translation gives CASSEALLGAAEKLFF. The chain is built from TRBV2 and TRBJ1-4; D perhaps matches TRBD1 (6 bases). CDR1 is SNHLY, CDR2 FYNNEI, per germline. V lost 0 bases and J 8 bases, leaving 16 bases between the germline ends. CDR3 length equals 16 residues.

The rearrangement uses TRBV6-1 and TRBJ1-1; D call uncertain. Germline V gene data show CDR1 as MNHNS and CDR2 as SASEGT. The CDR3 sequence is 13 residues long. Trimming removed 2 bases at V and 3 bases at J, with 7 bases between. CDR3: CASSEKQHTEAFF. The CDR3 DNA follows: TGTGCCAGCAGTGAAAAACAGCACACTGAAGCTTTCTTT.

V gene TRBV19 combines with J gene TRBJ1-1; possibly TRBD1 for D (5 bases). V dropped 3 bases and J dropped 1 base, with 9 bases sitting between them. Germline V gene data show CDR1 as LNHDA and CDR2 as SQIVND (reference sequence). This CDR3 is 14 amino acids long. Here the CDR3 reads CASSIGAANTEAFF. The CDR3 nucleotides are TGTGCCAGTAGTATTGGGGCAGCGAACACTGAAGCTTTCTTT. Filled out from reference TRBV19 and TRBJ1-1, the complete variable domain reads DGGITQSPKYLFRKEGQNVTLSCEQNLNHDAMYWYRQDPGQGLRLIYYSQIVNDFQKGDIAEGYSVSREKKESFPLTVTSAQKNPTAFYLCASSIGAANTEAFFGQGTRLTVV.

The chain carries TRBV2 and TRBJ1-1; weak D call: TRBD1 (5 bases). CDR3 length: 18 residues. CDR1 and CDR2 from the germline V gene are SNHLY and FYNNEI. V shed 4 bases and J shed 3 bases, with 24 bases lying between them. For the CDR3, the DNA is TGTGCCAGCAGTGTGACCGGGACGCGCTCCTTGGGGGACACTGAAGCTTTCTTT. Translation: CASSVTGTRSLGDTEAFF.

V gene TRBV28 combines with J gene TRBJ2-5; D is undetermined. Looked up from germline, CDR1 is MDHEN and CDR2 is SYDVKM. CDR3 size: 11 residues. Between the trimmed V and J ends, which lost 2 bases and 5 bases, there was a span of 3 bases. As DNA, the CDR3 is TGTGCCAGCAGTTTAGGGGAGACCCAGTACTTC. It is translated as CASSLGETQYF.

As regards this clone: The germline gene is not matched at one end of the junction; a read error may be the cause. The chain recombines TRBV19 with TRBJ1-1; D is perhaps TRBD1 (5 bases). Germline values: CDR1 LNHDA, CDR2 SQIVND (reference sequence). This CDR3 region has 12 residues. Here the CDR3 DNA reads TGTGCCAGTAGTACCCTCGGGGGATTCCGGGTCTTT. Residues: CASSTLGGFRVF.

The CDR3 loop is CAWSAEYEQYF. As DNA, the CDR3 is TGTGCCTGGAGTGCCGAATACGAGCAGTACTTC. This chain links TRBV30 with TRBJ2-7; D gene uncertain. The CDR3 spans 11 residues. V lost 1 base to trimming and J lost 4 bases, with 5 bases between them. The germline V gene has CDR1 GTSNPN and CDR2 SVGIG (reference sequence).

The gene calls are TRBV5-1 and TRBJ2-7; TRBD2 matches at 7 bases. The length of the CDR3 is 15 residues. V gave up 4 bases and J gave up 2 bases; unmatched junction bases: 9. CDR1 is SGHRS, CDR2 YFSETQ, per germline. The CDR3 sequence is CASSGGDAVPYEQYF. The CDR3 DNA reads TGCGCCAGCAGCGGGGGGGACGCCGTCCCCTACGAGCAGTACTTC.

The chain uses TRBV5-4 and TRBJ2-2; 8 positions agree with TRBD2. V trimming: 5 bases; J trimming: 5 bases; junction bases outside the gene matches: 11. This CDR3 has 16 residues. Per germline, CDR1 SGHNT and CDR2 YYREEE (reference sequence). CDR3 protein: CASSHIAGIDTGELFF. DNA of the CDR3: TGTGCCAGCAGTCATATAGCGGGAATCGATACCGGGGAGCTGTTTTTT.

This clone turned up a few times. The sample holds other DNA sequences that translate to the same CDR3. This sequence joins TRBV6-6 and TRBJ1-2; D is uncertain. V was cut by 6 bases and J by 2 bases, with 7 bases left in between. The germline V gene encodes CDR1 MNHNY and CDR2 SVGAGI (reference sequence). This CDR3 contains 12 residues. CDR3 DNA: TGTGCCAGCAGGACGGGGAACTATGGCTACACCTTC. This sequence encodes CASRTGNYGYTF.

The CDR3 here is CASRLGLAGGSSYEQYF. DNA for the CDR3: TGTGCCAGCAGGCTGGGACTAGCGGGAGGAAGCTCCTACGAGCAGTACTTC. J is TRBJ2-7 and V is TRBV2, with 15 positions matching TRBD2. The V gene's germline CDR1 is SNHLY and CDR2 FYNNEI. The length of the CDR3 is 17 residues. The ends lost 6 bases at V and 0 bases at J; junction bases unmatched: 6.

The chain joins TRBV19 to TRBJ2-1, with D perhaps TRBD1 or TRBD2 (5 bases each). CDR1 is LNHDA, CDR2 SQIVND, per germline (reference sequence). The CDR3 is made up of 14 amino acids. V shed 9 bases and J shed 2 bases, with 14 bases lying between them. DNA for the CDR3: TGTGCCAGCCGCGAGTTGGGGGCCTACAATGAGCAGTTCTTC. As protein: CASRELGAYNEQFF.

This chain links TRBV2 with TRBJ2-1; no firm D call. V lost 6 bases to trimming and J lost 5 bases, with 5 bases between them. The CDR3 length is 11 residues. From germline, CDR1 is SNHLY and CDR2 FYNNEI. CDR3 sequence reads: CASRADNEQFF. CDR3 nucleotide sequence: TGTGCCAGCAGGGCGGACAATGAGCAGTTCTTC.

The chain has TRBV10-2 and TRBJ2-7; TRBD1 matches 7 bases. V trimming: 3 bases; J trimming: 2 bases; junction bases outside the gene matches: 4. The CDR3 consists of 14 residues. Germline values: CDR1 WSHSY, CDR2 SAAADI. The CDR3 DNA sequence: TGCGCCAGCAGTGATGAGGGGGCGACCTACGAGCAGTACTTC. This gives the protein CASSDEGATYEQYF.

The chain joins TRBV5-6 to TRBJ2-3; D gene ambiguous. CDR3 size: 14 residues. The V and J ends lost 6 bases and 1 base respectively, with 12 bases between them. Germline CDR1 reads SGHDT; CDR2 reads YYEEEE. DNA of the CDR3: TGTGCCAGCACTCCGGGTATTGGCACAGATACGCAGTATTTT. This codes for CASTPGIGTDTQYF.

The chain recombines TRBV10-3 with TRBJ1-1; TRBD1 agrees at 11 bases. The V gene's germline CDR1 is ENHRY and CDR2 SYGVKD. The CDR3 is 13 residues long. The V and J ends lost 7 bases and 5 bases, in that order; junction bases with no gene match: 3. CDR3: CAIKGQGETEAFF. The CDR3 DNA follows: TGTGCCATCAAGGGACAGGGGGAGACTGAAGCTTTCTTT.

The chain joins TRBV9 to TRBJ2-5, with TRBD1 matching 8 bases. This CDR3 is built from 14 residues. Trimming at V came to 2 bases and at J to 5 bases, leaving 5 bases not matched to a gene. CDR1 is SGDLS, CDR2 YYNGEE, per germline. CDR3: CASSVNRGMETQYF. DNA for the CDR3: TGTGCCAGCAGCGTCAACAGGGGGATGGAGACCCAGTACTTC.

The gene calls are TRBV19 and TRBJ2-1; possible D gene TRBD2, 5 bases. CDR1 LNHDA and CDR2 SQIVND come from the germline V gene (reference sequence). The CDR3 covers 12 residues. V was shortened by 3 bases and J by 8 bases, with 8 bases between the two germline ends. CDR3 in amino acids: CASSIRGDEQFF. The CDR3 nucleotides read TGTGCCAGTAGTATTCGGGGAGATGAGCAGTTCTTC.